At least ten counts were recorded for the clone carrying this TCR beta chain. Antigen unknown. Quantitative barcoded 5'-RACE was used to prepare TCR beta libraries. A single record per CDR3 protein comes from TCRdb applying MiXCR to the 5' RACE reads. This table holds approximately 240,000 distinct CDR3 sequences, under 12% found once. The source of the sample is a study of CD8 T cells in ankylosing spondylitis. The germline gives CDR1 DFQATT, CDR2 SNEGSKA (reference sequence). The V gene lost 3 bases and the J gene lost 4 bases, with 7 bases spanning the gap. The CDR3 runs to 12 residues. Whole-study results and caveats: Reports say disease-linked clones showed up significantly more in matched ankylosing spondylitis synovial fluid. Seemingly characteristic of ankylosing spondylitis blood was a TCR beta motif consisting of 7 or 8 highly homologous variants.

The chain uses TRBV20-1 and TRBJ1-5; D call uncertain. The clonotype was recovered from a male donor with ankylosing spondylitis or in good health (not recorded which). The sequenced material came from blood, either unsorted or a sorted T cell fraction (not recorded which). DNA for the CDR3: TGCAGTGCTAGTGACGGAAATCAGCCCCAGCATTTT. Translated: CSASDGNQPQHF.